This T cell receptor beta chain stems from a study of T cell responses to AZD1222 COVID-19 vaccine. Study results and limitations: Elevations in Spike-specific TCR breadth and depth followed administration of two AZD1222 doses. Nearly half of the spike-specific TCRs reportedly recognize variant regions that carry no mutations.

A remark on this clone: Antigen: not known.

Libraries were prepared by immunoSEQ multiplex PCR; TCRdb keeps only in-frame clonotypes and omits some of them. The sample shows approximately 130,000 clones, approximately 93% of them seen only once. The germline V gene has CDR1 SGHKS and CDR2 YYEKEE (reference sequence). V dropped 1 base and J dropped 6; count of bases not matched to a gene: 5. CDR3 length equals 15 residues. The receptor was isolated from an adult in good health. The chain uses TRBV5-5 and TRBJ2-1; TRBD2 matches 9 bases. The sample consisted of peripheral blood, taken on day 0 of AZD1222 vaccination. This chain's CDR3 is CASSLFLAGTNEQFF. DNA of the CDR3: TGTGCCAGCAGCTTGTTCCTAGCGGGAACCAATGAGCAGTTCTTC.